The rows below give T cell receptor beta chains drawn from one sample of a study of blood T cell repertoires in COVID-19. Generated by immunoSEQ multiplex PCR, the TCRdb table keeps only in-frame clones and is missing some. The data hold about 120,000 clones, with 60% to 85% observed a single time. Specimen: peripheral blood. These receptors were collected from a human donor with acute or convalescent COVID-19. The donor label of this sample is uncertain. Each CDR3 is given with its conserved first and last residue. Each record gives: clone size, V gene, D gene, J gene, CDR3 protein, CDR3 DNA. D genes are given only for firm matches. Where a row states a size, it is once, few, many or the class of an expanded clone; other rows omit it.

.	TRBV7-6	.	TRBJ1-2	CASSLAPRVGMSGYTF	TGTGCCAGCAGCTTAGCTCCTCGCGTCGGGATGAGTGGCTACACCTTC
.	TRBV5-6	.	TRBJ1-2	CASSIGPGYGYTF	TGTGCCAGCAGTATTGGGCCGGGGTATGGCTACACCTTC
.	TRBV6-5	.	TRBJ1-2	CASSLDGRVTGGYTF	TGTGCCAGCAGTTTAGACGGCAGGGTAACTGGTGGCTACACCTTC
.	TRBV18	TRBD1	TRBJ1-6	CASSGGQGNSPLHF	TGTGCCAGCTCAGGGGGACAGGGGAATTCACCCCTCCACTTT
many	TRBV3-1/TRBV3-2	.	TRBJ1-1	CASSQGASGAFF	TGTGCCAGCAGCCAAGGGGCCAGTGGGGCTTTCTTT
few	TRBV10-3	TRBD1	TRBJ2-2	CAISERTGGSGELFF	TGTGCCATCAGTGAAAGGACAGGGGGCTCCGGGGAGCTGTTTTTT
.	TRBV7-2	.	TRBJ1-3	CASSSYTGSGNTIYF	TGTGCCAGCAGCTCCTATACAGGGTCTGGAAACACCATATATTTT
.	TRBV11-2	TRBD1	TRBJ2-5	CASSFRDRGPETQYF	TGTGCCAGCAGCTTCCGGGACAGGGGTCCAGAGACCCAGTACTTC
few	TRBV4-1	.	TRBJ1-6	CASSQGRGNNSPLHF	TGCGCCAGCAGCCAAGGGCGAGGTAATAATTCACCCCTCCACTTT
.	TRBV21-1	.	TRBJ1-6	CASSKRGVNSPLHF	TGTGCCAGCAGCAAACGGGGGGTAAATTCACCCCTCCACTTT
.	TRBV6-5	.	TRBJ1-6	CASLAQGDNSPLHF	TGTGCCAGCCTGGCCCAGGGCGATAATTCACCCCTCCACTTT
many	TRBV27	.	TRBJ1-6	CASSPSLSRGSYNSPLHF	TGTGCCAGCAGTCCCTCCCTCTCAAGGGGCTCCTATAATTCACCCCTCCACTTT
.	TRBV11-2	.	TRBJ2-7	CASSLATSYEQYF	TGTGCCAGCAGCTTAGCGACATCCTACGAGCAGTACTTC
.	TRBV7-3	TRBD1	TRBJ1-3	CASSLTGTGGSGNTIYF	TGTGCCAGCAGCTTAACCGGGACAGGGGGCTCTGGAAACACCATATATTTT
.	TRBV12-3/TRBV12-4	TRBD1	TRBJ2-1	CASNQGQYEQFF	TGTGCCAGCAACCAGGGACAGTATGAGCAGTTCTTC
many	TRBV5-1	.	TRBJ2-3	CASQVSSTRADTQYF	TGCGCCAGCCAGGTTAGCTCTACTAGGGCAGATACGCAGTATTTT
.	TRBV5-1	.	TRBJ1-1	CASSPAWGGTEAFF	TGCGCCAGCAGCCCTGCGTGGGGGGGGACTGAAGCTTTCTTT
.	TRBV7-2	.	TRBJ2-7	CASSSNRQFEQYF	TGTGCCAGCAGCTCGAACCGACAGTTCGAGCAGTACTTC
.	TRBV19	.	TRBJ1-2	CASKRGTNYGYTF	TGTGCCAGTAAACGGGGGACTAACTATGGCTACACCTTC
.	TRBV6-5	.	TRBJ1-2	CASNPTGKVYGYTF	TGTGCCAGCAACCCGACAGGCAAGGTCTATGGCTACACCTTC